This T cell receptor (beta chain) comes out of a study of T cell repertoires in cytomegalovirus infection. V was trimmed by 4 bases and J by 2 bases, leaving 15 bases between them. The CDR3 extends over 17 amino acids. The germline V gene has CDR1 ENHRY and CDR2 SYGVKD. TCRdb itself ran the reads through MiXCR, one entry per CDR3 protein. In the table there are 150,000 to 200,000 distinct CDR3 sequences, 28% of which are singletons. V is TRBV10-3 and J is TRBJ2-6; possible D gene TRBD1, 5 bases. Specimen: PBMCs. The TCR sequence derives from a human donor in good health (CMV status not recorded). Some clones in this sample may be carry-over from other donors' samples. The CDR3 loop reads CAISGFDSATGANVLTF. CDR3 in DNA: TGTGCCATCAGTGGCTTTGACAGCGCGACTGGGGCCAACGTCCTGACTTTC.